One and the same sample provided the 17 T cell receptor beta chains below, sequenced in a study of vaccination and CD4 T cells after COVID-19. No antigen has been assigned to these receptors. The treatment: roughly nine-day PBMC culture with coronavirus spike peptide pools or control peptides (ViraFEST assay). During the years 2011-2018, before the COVID-19 pandemic, the unexposed donor's CD4+ T cells were collected. Once obtained from cultured CD4+ T cells, the DNA was sequenced using the Oncomine TCR Beta short-read assay. It was from cultured CD4+ T cells that genomic DNA was extracted. TCRdb redid the calling of the PCR reads with MiXCR, one entry per CDR3 protein. The sample has some 10,000 distinct CDR3 sequences, 25% to 35% seen once; the top ten hold about an eighth. The source material was CD4+ T cells from blood, cultured in vitro. These receptors originate from a human donor in good health.

Here the CDR3 DNA reads TGTGCCAGTAACGATAAAAGGAGGAACGAAGTCTATGGCTACACCTTC. It is translated as CASNDKRRNEVYGYTF. The V gene is TRBV19, the J gene TRBJ1-2, with unresolved D. Germline V gene sequence: CDR1 LNHDA, CDR2 SQIVND (reference sequence). The CDR3 totals 16 residues. V lost 7 bases and J 4 bases, leaving 22 bases between the germline ends.

This clonotype was counted a few times. CDR3 sequence reads: CASSPTGLEETQYF. For the CDR3, the DNA is TGTGCCAGCAGCCCTACGGGACTAGAGGAGACCCAGTACTTC. The V call is TRBV5-4, the J call TRBJ2-5; the match to TRBD2 covers 8 bases. Germline CDR1 SGHNT, CDR2 YYREEE (reference sequence). J was trimmed by 5 bases and V by 4 bases; bases with no gene match: 7. The CDR3 spans 14 residues.

The V call is TRBV10-3, the J call TRBJ1-1, with 12 bases lining up with TRBD1. The CDR3 contains 16 residues. Germline V CDR1 and CDR2: ENHRY, SYGVKD. The ends lost 6 bases at V and 3 bases at J; junction bases unmatched: 8. The CDR3 DNA reads TGTGCCATCAGAGGGGGACAGGGGGCGCTCGACACTGAAGCTTTCTTT. Encoded protein: CAIRGGQGALDTEAFF.

The V call is TRBV7-2, the J call TRBJ2-5; 15 nucleotides line up with TRBD2. This CDR3 spans 15 amino acids. CDR1 is SGHTA and CDR2 is FQGNSA in the germline V gene. The V segment lost 8 bases and the J segment 5 bases; nucleotides outside the gene matches: 6. For the CDR3, the DNA is TGTGCCAGCGCTGGACTAGCGGGAGGGTCGGAGACCCAGTACTTC. This translates into CASAGLAGGSETQYF.

The chain is built from TRBV4-1 and TRBJ1-6, with TRBD1 as a possible D gene (5 bases). This CDR3 region has 16 residues. Deletions cut 2 bases from V and 9 bases from J, with 17 bases between. Germline V gene lookup returns CDR1 MGHRA and CDR2 YSYEKL. The CDR3 here is CASSQHSGKGPSPLHF. In nucleotides, the CDR3 is TGCGCCAGCAGCCAACACTCGGGGAAGGGGCCTTCACCCCTCCACTTT.

The chain is built from TRBV19 and TRBJ1-5; a possible D gene is TRBD1 (5 bases). Germline CDR1 is LNHDA and CDR2 is SQIVND (reference sequence). The CDR3 spans 16 residues. The ends were cut back, 4 bases at V and 2 bases at J, with 15 bases in the middle. CDR3 DNA sequence: TGTGCCAGTAGTAGAGGGTGGGGCGTTGGCAATCAGCCCCAGCATTTT. Translating gives CASSRGWGVGNQPQHF.

This chain uses TRBV6-2 or TRBV6-3 with TRBJ2-2, with 12 bases matching TRBD1. The CDR3 is 19 residues long. Germline CDR1 is MNHEY and CDR2 is SVGEGT. Losses at the gene ends were 6 bases for V and 0 bases for J; bases not matched to a gene: 11. The CDR3 DNA follows: TGTGCCAGCAGACCGGGGACAGGGGGCCGGAAAACGAACACCGGGGAGCTGTTTTTT. This sequence encodes CASRPGTGGRKTNTGELFF.

This clonotype was observed a few times. The chain employs TRBV7-3 and TRBJ2-7; 8 nucleotides line up with TRBD2. This CDR3 contains 14 residues. Trimming took 5 bases from V and 5 from J; bases not matched to a gene: 8. The germline V gene has CDR1 SGHTA and CDR2 FQGTGA. The CDR3 region has the DNA TGTGCCAGCAGCAAAAAGGCGGGAGGCGACGAGCAGTACTTC. Amino acid sequence: CASSKKAGGDEQYF. The whole variable domain, remainder taken from reference TRBV7-3 and TRBJ2-7, is GAGVSQTPSNKVTEKGKYVELRCDPISGHTALYWYRQSLGQGPEFLIYFQGTGAADDSGLPNDRFFAVRPEGSVSTLKIQRTERGDSAVYLCASSKKAGGDEQYFGPGTRLTVT.

This chain connects TRBV19 to TRBJ2-3; a possible D gene is TRBD1 (5 bases). Germline V gives CDR1 LNHDA, CDR2 SQIVND (reference sequence). V lost 7 bases to trimming and J lost 1 base, with 15 bases between them. The CDR3 is 15 residues long. CDR3 amino acids: CASTGILKGTDTQYF. CDR3 DNA sequence: TGTGCCAGTACAGGGATTTTGAAGGGCACAGATACGCAGTATTTT.

The J gene is TRBJ1-1, the V gene TRBV27; D uncertain. The V and J ends lost 6 bases and 1 base respectively, with 12 bases between them. The CDR3 has 14 residues. Germline assignment: CDR1 MNHEY and CDR2 SMNVEV (reference sequence). Written as DNA, the CDR3 is TGTGCCAGCAGATCCGACTGGAGGAACACTGAAGCTTTCTTT. This translates into CASRSDWRNTEAFF.

This clonotype has a handful of counts. The V gene is TRBV29-1, the J gene TRBJ2-7; D may be TRBD2 (5 bases). Germline V CDR1 and CDR2: SQVTM, ANQGSEA. The CDR3 extends over 13 amino acids. V lost 5 bases, J lost 0 bases, and 11 bases lay in between. In DNA, the CDR3 is TGCAGCGTTAGGACTGAGAGCTCCTACGAGCAGTACTTC. Its translation is CSVRTESSYEQYF.

This clonotype has only a few counts. The V call is TRBV7-9, the J call TRBJ2-7, with TRBD1 identical over 8 bases. Trimming at V came to 5 bases and at J to 3 bases, leaving 12 bases not matched to a gene. Germline V gene sequence: CDR1 SEHNR, CDR2 FQNEAQ (reference sequence). This CDR3 region has 16 residues. For the CDR3, the DNA is TGTGCCAGCAGCCCAGGCCCCGGGACAGGAAACTACGAGCAGTACTTC. Translating gives CASSPGPGTGNYEQYF. Filled out from reference TRBV7-9 and TRBJ2-7, the complete variable domain reads DTGVSQNPRHKITKRGQNVTFRCDPISEHNRLYWYRQTLGQGPEFLTYFQNEAQLEKSRLLSDRFSAERPKGSFSTLEIQRTEQGDSAMYLCASSPGPGTGNYEQYFGPGTRLTVT.

The table lists this clonotype with a few counts. The chain has TRBV27 and TRBJ1-2; a possible D gene is TRBD1 (5 bases). Germline V gene data show CDR1 as MNHEY and CDR2 as SMNVEV (reference sequence). The CDR3 loop spans 15 amino acids. Trimming removed 1 base from V and 8 bases from J, with 17 bases in between. The CDR3 sequence: CASSLLARETMGYTF. CDR3 coding DNA: TGTGCCAGCAGTTTATTAGCCAGGGAAACTATGGGCTACACCTTC.

This clonotype showed up just a few times. The V call is TRBV5-1, the J call TRBJ2-3, with a weak D call TRBD2 (6 bases). The CDR3 is 17 amino acids. Trimming left V 1 base short and J 0 bases short, with 15 bases between. The germline V gene encodes CDR1 SGHRS and CDR2 YFSETQ. The CDR3 is CASSLPPERASTDTQYF. The CDR3 DNA reads TGCGCCAGCAGCTTGCCCCCCGAGCGGGCCAGCACAGATACGCAGTATTTT.

The sample holds a few counts of this clonotype. The chain has TRBV5-1 and TRBJ2-7; the match to TRBD1 covers 11 bases. The J segment lost 0 bases and the V segment lost 4 bases, leaving 15 bases of the junction unmatched. CDR3 length: 19 residues. The germline CDR1 and CDR2 sequences are SGHRS and YFSETQ. This CDR3 reads CASSPYRTGGTILSYEQYF. CDR3 DNA sequence: TGCGCCAGCAGCCCCTATCGGACAGGGGGCACAATCCTCTCCTACGAGCAGTACTTC.

This chain uses TRBV20-1 with TRBJ2-5; D perhaps matches TRBD2 (5 bases). V shed 0 bases and J shed 5 bases, with 16 bases lying between them. CDR1 DFQATT and CDR2 SNEGSKA come from the germline V gene (reference sequence). The CDR3 has 15 amino acids. CDR3 in amino acids: CSARDPSTSFETQYF. Here the CDR3 DNA reads TGCAGTGCTAGAGATCCCTCAACTAGTTTTGAGACCCAGTACTTC.

The gene calls are TRBV28 and TRBJ2-7; 7 bases agree with TRBD1. J gave up 6 bases and V 5 bases, and 19 bases lay outside the gene matches. This CDR3 contains 17 residues. Germline CDR1 and CDR2: MDHEN and SYDVKM. The CDR3 is CASSPPTGATQTTEQYF. For the CDR3, the DNA is TGTGCCAGCAGTCCCCCAACAGGGGCCACCCAGACAACCGAGCAGTACTTC.